The rows below give T cell receptor beta chains drawn from one sample of a study of sequential checkpoint blockade in melanoma. Here immunoSEQ multiplex PCR was the method, and the copy in TCRdb shows in-frame clones only, minus some. The profile shows 9,500 to 15,000 clones, over 65% of them singletons. The specimen was CD8+ T cells sorted from blood (inferred from file names), collected from a patient given nivolumab and ipilimumab in sequence. These receptors were taken from a human donor with melanoma. CDR3s include the opening cysteine and the closing phenylalanine or tryptophan. D genes are given only for firm matches. A row's size may be missing; if present it is once, few, many or a size class.

DNA | CDR3 | D | J | V | size
TGTGCCAGCAGTGAAGAGGCAGGGGGGACCAATCAGCCCCAGCATTTT | CASSEEAGGTNQPQHF | TRBD1 | TRBJ1-5 | TRBV6-1 | NA
TGCGCCAGCCAGGGGGCCGCTAGCACAGATACGCAGTATTTT | CASQGAASTDTQYF | TRBD1 | TRBJ2-3 | TRBV5-1 | NA
TGTGCCAGCAGCCAAGACGGGGGGCTTCCCTACGAGCAGTACTTC | CASSQDGGLPYEQYF | NA | TRBJ2-7 | TRBV7-2 | NA
TGTGCCAGCAGCTTAAGTGGGACAGGGGGGTCCCGGGATCCCCAGCATTTT | CASSLSGTGGSRDPQHF | TRBD1 | TRBJ1-5 | TRBV7-9 | NA
TGTGCCAGCAGTTTTATGGGGACAGGGGAGTTCTTC | CASSFMGTGEFF | TRBD1 | TRBJ2-1 | TRBV28 | NA
TGTGCCAGCAGCGTAGGGGGGGGCGGAGATACGCAGTATTTT | CASSVGGGGDTQYF | NA | TRBJ2-3 | TRBV9 | NA
TGTGCCAGCAGCACCGACAGCACCTACGAGCAGTACTTC | CASSTDSTYEQYF | NA | TRBJ2-7 | TRBV5-4 | NA
TGTGCCAGCAGCCAATCACAGAACTATGGCTACACCTTC | CASSQSQNYGYTF | NA | TRBJ1-2 | TRBV14 | once
TGTGCCAGTACCCCCCTCCGGCGGGATCGCGAGCAGTACTTC | CASTPLRRDREQYF | NA | TRBJ2-7 | TRBV19 | few
TGTGCCAGCAGTTTTAATGAGCGCATCGAAGCTTTTAATTCACCCCTCCACTTT | CASSFNERIEAFNSPLHF | NA | TRBJ1-6 | TRBV28 | NA
TGTGCCAGCAGCCTAAGAGGGAACACTGAAGCTTTCTTT | CASSLRGNTEAFF | NA | TRBJ1-1 | TRBV27 | NA
TGTGCCAGCAGCGAGGGACATCTGAACACTGAAGCTTTCTTT | CASSEGHLNTEAFF | NA | TRBJ1-1 | TRBV9 | NA
TGTGCCAGCATTCAGGGGTCCTACAATGAGCAGTTCTTC | CASIQGSYNEQFF | NA | TRBJ2-1 | TRBV6-1 | NA
TGTGCCATCAGTGACCCCGACAGGGTAGATCACGAGCAGTACTTC | CAISDPDRVDHEQYF | TRBD1 | TRBJ2-7 | TRBV10-3 | once
TGCGCCAGCAGCTTGGTGGGACAGACCTACGAGCAGTACTTC | CASSLVGQTYEQYF | TRBD1 | TRBJ2-7 | TRBV5-1 | NA
TGTGCCAGCCGCCTACTAGCAGGGTCCTACAATGAGCAGTTCTTC | CASRLLAGSYNEQFF | NA | TRBJ2-1 | TRBV19 | once